The 19 T cell receptor beta chains listed next were all sequenced from one sample in a study of molecular identifiers for immune sequencing clone quantification (dated by TCRdb to between 2018 and 2020). Library preparation employed PCR. Sequencer: NextSeq 500. TCRdb applied fastp at Q25 and MiXCR to the public reads, then kept only in-frame beta chains. Each CDR3 protein gets just one entry, which takes the most common genes and DNA from the rows behind it. The table for this sample lists tens of thousands of distinct CDR3 sequences; about 23% of them were counted only once. The ten largest clones represent approximately 0.78% of the sample. The source material was naive CD8+ T cells from blood, with Jurkat cell RNA spiked in. This sample's cell subset or site label indicates: FACS-sorted CD8+CD4-CCR7+CD45RA+ naive T cells. The source is a human donor in good health. Some libraries in this study had Jurkat cell RNA spiked in.

This clonotype appeared many times. At one boundary the junction diverges from the germline segment, which might be a read error. V gene TRBV12-3 or TRBV12-4 combines with J gene TRBJ2-3; D remains unclear. This CDR3 region has 14 residues. CDR3 in amino acids: CASSLGPSTDTQYF. In DNA, the CDR3 is TGCGCCAGCAGCTTGGGCCCAAGCACAGATACGCAGTATTTT.

In its sample, this clonotype was seen many times. A junction end diverges from the germline sequence, so it may reflect a read error. V usage is TRBV13 and J usage is TRBJ2-7; tentatively, D is TRBD1 (6 bases). The germline CDR1 and CDR2 sequences are PRHDT and FYEKMQ (reference sequence). This CDR3 region has 11 residues. CDR3 nucleotides: TGTGCCAGCAGCTTATTGGACAGTAAGGTCTTC. It yields the protein CASSLLDSKVF.

This clonotype was seen many times. This chain joins TRBV7-6 and TRBJ2-3; tentative D call: TRBD2 (6 bases). Germline CDR1 is SGHVS and CDR2 is FNYEAQ. The CDR3 extends over 18 amino acids. V was shortened by 3 bases and J by 0 bases, with 19 bases between the two germline ends. The CDR3 loop is CASSFEPGTRSSTDTQYF. For the CDR3, the DNA is TGTGCCAGCAGCTTCGAACCCGGGACTCGTTCTAGCACAGATACGCAGTATTTT.

The rearrangement links TRBV2 to TRBJ1-2, with D uncertain. Germline V gene lookup returns CDR1 SNHLY and CDR2 FYNNEI. V lost 10 bases and J 4 bases, leaving 10 bases between the germline ends. This CDR3 has 11 residues. CDR3 bases: TGTGCCAACCACCGGGGCTATGGCTACACCTTC. It encodes CANHRGYGYTF.

This clonotype showed up just a few times. The chain joins TRBV4-3 to TRBJ1-1; D is perhaps TRBD1 (5 bases). This CDR3 spans 14 amino acids. V lost 5 bases and J lost 3, with 13 bases in between. CDR1 LGHNA and CDR2 YSLEER come from the germline V gene. The CDR3 loop reads CASSSQGAHTEAFF. The CDR3 DNA reads TGCGCCAGCAGCAGCCAGGGTGCCCACACTGAAGCTTTCTTT.

This clonotype occurred a few times. The rearrangement uses TRBV7-6 and TRBJ2-5; 7 nucleotides line up with TRBD1. V shed 5 bases, J shed 2 bases, and the junction held 14 bases outside the gene matches. The CDR3 length is 17 residues. Germline loops: CDR1 SGHVS, CDR2 FNYEAQ. The CDR3 nucleotides are TGTGCCAGCAGCCGCGACAGGGTTCGGAAGATACAAGAGACCCAGTACTTC. Protein product: CASSRDRVRKIQETQYF.

This clonotype was seen only a few times. V and J are TRBV14 and TRBJ2-2, with D uncertain. V lost 7 bases and J lost 4, with 10 bases in between. Looked up from germline, CDR1 is SGHDN and CDR2 is FVKESK. The CDR3 is made up of 13 amino acids. CDR3 loop: CASNLVGTGELFF. The DNA of the CDR3 is TGTGCCAGCAACCTGGTCGGCACCGGGGAGCTGTTTTTT.

This clonotype appeared a few times. This chain uses TRBV7-9 with TRBJ2-2; D unresolved. CDR1 and CDR2 from the germline V gene are SEHNR and FQNEAQ (reference sequence). Between the trimmed V and J ends, which lost 5 bases and 6 bases, there was a span of 7 bases. The CDR3 contains 12 residues. The CDR3 spells CASSHDAGELFF. The CDR3 nucleotides read TGTGCCAGCAGCCATGACGCCGGGGAGCTGTTTTTT.

V and J are TRBV3-1 and TRBJ2-1, with 10 bases identical to TRBD2. This CDR3 region has 20 residues. Germline CDR1 and CDR2: LGHDT and YNNKEL (reference sequence). The V gene end was trimmed by 1 base and the J gene end by 1 base; junction bases not matched to a gene: 13. The CDR3 sequence is CASSQVLLAGTNPSYNEQFF. The CDR3 DNA sequence: TGTGCCAGCAGCCAAGTTTTACTAGCGGGGACCAATCCTTCCTACAATGAGCAGTTCTTC.

V is TRBV20-1 and J is TRBJ2-7; 9 nucleotides agree with TRBD2. After removal of 0 bases from V and 1 base from J, the junction contained 4 bases not matched to a gene. The CDR3 sequence is 15 residues long. Germline CDR1 reads DFQATT; CDR2 reads SNEGSKA (reference sequence). The CDR3 region has the DNA TGCAGTGCTAGAGATCTAGCGGGAAGGTCCTACGAGCAGTACTTC. This codes for CSARDLAGRSYEQYF.

This clonotype has a handful of counts. The gene calls are TRBV4-3 and TRBJ2-1, with a possible D match to TRBD2 (5 bases). The germline V gene encodes CDR1 LGHNA and CDR2 YSLEER. Deletions cut 0 bases from V and 2 bases from J, with 11 bases between. This CDR3 comprises 16 residues. The CDR3 coding sequence is TGCGCCAGCAGCCAAGATCGAGGGAACCCCTACAATGAGCAGTTCTTC. It codes for CASSQDRGNPYNEQFF.

In this sample, this clonotype turned up a few times. This chain links TRBV11-2 with TRBJ2-7, with D maybe TRBD2 (6 bases). Germline lookup yields CDR1 SGHAT and CDR2 FQNNGV. The ends were cut back, 5 bases at V and 3 bases at J, with 23 bases in the middle. The CDR3 contains 17 residues. This CDR3 is CASSPTRDGEVDYEQYF. CDR3 nucleotide sequence: TGTGCCAGCAGCCCCACCCGCGACGGGGAGGTGGACTACGAGCAGTACTTC.

The chain couples TRBV19 to TRBJ2-2; 9 bases are a match to TRBD2. The V and J ends lost 7 bases and 3 bases, in that order; junction bases with no gene match: 9. The V gene's germline CDR1 is LNHDA and CDR2 SQIVND (reference sequence). This CDR3 has 16 residues. The chain's CDR3 is CASKGVAGADTGELFF. In DNA, the CDR3 is TGTGCCAGTAAAGGCGTAGCGGGAGCGGACACCGGGGAGCTGTTTTTT.

A note on this clonotype: This could be a read error, since a much larger clone is one nucleotide away. The J gene is TRBJ1-1, the V gene TRBV7-9; no clear D. The CDR3 loop spans 11 amino acids. Germline CDR1 SEHNR, CDR2 FQNEAQ (reference sequence). The CDR3 region is CANSSLIEAFF. CDR3 coding DNA: TGTGCCAACAGCTCGCTCATTGAAGCTTTCTTT.

This clonotype was seen at least ten times. The chain combines TRBV7-8 with TRBJ2-5; 10 nucleotides line up with TRBD1. J lost 4 bases, V lost 4 bases, and 3 bases had no gene match. Germline-derived CDR1 and CDR2 are SGHVS and FQNEAQ. There are 14 residues in the CDR3. CDR3 sequence: CASSSRTGGETQYF. The DNA of the CDR3 is TGTGCCAGCAGCTCCCGGACAGGGGGAGAGACCCAGTACTTC.

In this sample, this clonotype turned up many times. The V gene is TRBV7-9, the J gene TRBJ2-3; D unclear. The CDR3 length is 14 residues. CDR1 and CDR2 from the germline V gene are SEHNR and FQNEAQ (reference sequence). The V and J ends lost 5 bases and 0 bases respectively, with 9 bases between them. CDR3: CASSALISTDTQYF. CDR3 nucleotide sequence: TGTGCCAGCAGCGCTCTGATTAGCACAGATACGCAGTATTTT.

To note about this clonotype: A read error may be the cause here, since a much bigger clone is one base away. The chain couples TRBV10-2 to TRBJ1-1; D call uncertain. This CDR3 contains 12 residues. CDR1 WSHSY and CDR2 SAAADI come from the germline V gene. As DNA, the CDR3 is TGCGCCGGCAGCCGACTGATGGCCGAAGCTTTCTTT. This translates into CAGSRLMAEAFF.

This clonotype was seen ten or more times. The genes are TRBV7-2 and TRBJ2-3, with D possibly being TRBD2 (6 bases). This CDR3 is built from 16 residues. Germline CDR1 and CDR2: SGHTA and FQGNSA. Trimming stripped 5 bases from V and 3 bases from J, with 18 bases between. CDR3 loop: CASSQGTSPITDTQYF. CDR3 DNA sequence: TGTGCCAGCAGCCAAGGGACTTCCCCCATAACAGATACGCAGTATTTT.

A note on this clonotype: One junction end does not reproduce the germline sequence, and a read error may be involved. The V and J genes are TRBV4-1 and TRBJ2-3, with 7 nucleotides matching TRBD1. Germline CDR1 is MGHRA and CDR2 is YSYEKL. CDR3 size: 16 residues. The CDR3 loop is CASTPQASPGGDAQYF. The CDR3 DNA sequence: TGCGCCAGCACCCCCCAAGCTAGCCCAGGGGGAGATGCGCAGTATTTT.